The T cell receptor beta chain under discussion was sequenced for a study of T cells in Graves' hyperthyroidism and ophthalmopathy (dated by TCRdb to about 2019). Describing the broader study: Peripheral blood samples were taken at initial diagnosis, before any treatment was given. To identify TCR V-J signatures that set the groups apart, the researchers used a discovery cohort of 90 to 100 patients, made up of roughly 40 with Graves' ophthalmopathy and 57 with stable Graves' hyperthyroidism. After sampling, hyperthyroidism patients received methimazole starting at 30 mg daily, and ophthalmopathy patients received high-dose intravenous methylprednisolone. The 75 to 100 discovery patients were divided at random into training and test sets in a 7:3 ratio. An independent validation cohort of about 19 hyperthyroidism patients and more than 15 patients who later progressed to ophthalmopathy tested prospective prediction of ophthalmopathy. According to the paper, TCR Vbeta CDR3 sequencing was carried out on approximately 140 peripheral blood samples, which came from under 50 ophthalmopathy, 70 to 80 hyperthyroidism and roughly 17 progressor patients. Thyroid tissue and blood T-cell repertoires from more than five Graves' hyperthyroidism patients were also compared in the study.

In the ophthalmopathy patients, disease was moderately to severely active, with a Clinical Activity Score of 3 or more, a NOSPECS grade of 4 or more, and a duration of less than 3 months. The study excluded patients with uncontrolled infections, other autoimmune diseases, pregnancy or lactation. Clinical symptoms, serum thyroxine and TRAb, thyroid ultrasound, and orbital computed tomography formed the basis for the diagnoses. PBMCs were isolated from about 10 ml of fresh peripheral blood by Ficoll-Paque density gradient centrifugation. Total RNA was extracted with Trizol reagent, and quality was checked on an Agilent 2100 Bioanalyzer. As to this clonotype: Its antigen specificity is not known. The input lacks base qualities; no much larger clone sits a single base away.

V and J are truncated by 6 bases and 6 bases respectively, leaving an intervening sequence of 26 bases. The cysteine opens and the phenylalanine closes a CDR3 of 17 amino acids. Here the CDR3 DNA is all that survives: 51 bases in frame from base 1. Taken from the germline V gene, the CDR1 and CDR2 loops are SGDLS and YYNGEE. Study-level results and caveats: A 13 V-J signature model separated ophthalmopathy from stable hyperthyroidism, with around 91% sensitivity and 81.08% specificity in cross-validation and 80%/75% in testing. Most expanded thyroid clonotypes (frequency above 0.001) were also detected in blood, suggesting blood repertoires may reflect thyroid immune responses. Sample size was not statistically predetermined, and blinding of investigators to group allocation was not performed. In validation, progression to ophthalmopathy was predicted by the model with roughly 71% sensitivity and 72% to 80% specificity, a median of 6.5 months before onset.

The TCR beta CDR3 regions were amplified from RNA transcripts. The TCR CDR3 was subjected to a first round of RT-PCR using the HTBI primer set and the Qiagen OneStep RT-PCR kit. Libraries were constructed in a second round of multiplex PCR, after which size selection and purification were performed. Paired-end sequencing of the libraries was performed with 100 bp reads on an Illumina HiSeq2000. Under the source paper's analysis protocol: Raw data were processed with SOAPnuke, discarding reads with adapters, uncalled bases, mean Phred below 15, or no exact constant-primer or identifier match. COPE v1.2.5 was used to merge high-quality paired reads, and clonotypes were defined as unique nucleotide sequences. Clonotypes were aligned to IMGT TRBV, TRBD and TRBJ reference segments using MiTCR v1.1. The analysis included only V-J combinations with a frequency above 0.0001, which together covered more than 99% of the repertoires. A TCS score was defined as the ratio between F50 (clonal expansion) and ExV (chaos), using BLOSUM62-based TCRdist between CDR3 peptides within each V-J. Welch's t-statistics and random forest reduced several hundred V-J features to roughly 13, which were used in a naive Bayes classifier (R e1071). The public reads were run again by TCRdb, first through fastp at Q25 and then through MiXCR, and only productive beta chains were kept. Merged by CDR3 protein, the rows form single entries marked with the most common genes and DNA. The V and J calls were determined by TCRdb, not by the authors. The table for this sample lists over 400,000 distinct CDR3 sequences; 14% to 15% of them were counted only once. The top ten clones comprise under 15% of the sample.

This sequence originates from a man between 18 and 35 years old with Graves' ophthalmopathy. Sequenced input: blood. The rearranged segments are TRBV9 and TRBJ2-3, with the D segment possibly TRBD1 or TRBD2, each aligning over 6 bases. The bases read TGTGCCAGCAACACCCCCTTGGGACACTCTGCGGGGGATACGCAGTATTTT. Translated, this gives CASNTPLGHSAGDTQYF.